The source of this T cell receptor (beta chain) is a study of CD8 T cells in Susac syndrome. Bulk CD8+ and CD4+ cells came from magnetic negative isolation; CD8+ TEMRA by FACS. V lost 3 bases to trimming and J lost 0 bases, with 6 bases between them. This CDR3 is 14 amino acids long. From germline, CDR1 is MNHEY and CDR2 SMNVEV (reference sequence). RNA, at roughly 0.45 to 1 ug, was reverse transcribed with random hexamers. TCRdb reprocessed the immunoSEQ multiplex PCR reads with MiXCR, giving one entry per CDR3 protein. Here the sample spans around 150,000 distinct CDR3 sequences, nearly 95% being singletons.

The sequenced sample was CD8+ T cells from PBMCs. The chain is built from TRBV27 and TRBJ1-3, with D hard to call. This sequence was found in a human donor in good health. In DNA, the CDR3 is TGTGCCAGCAGTTTTTCGGGCTCTGGAAACACCATATATTTT. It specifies CASSFSGSGNTIYF.